The 10 T cell receptor beta chains in this list originate from one sample, sequenced in a study of cytomegalovirus exposure and HLA in healthy donors. This PCR relied on a set of 60 Vbeta primers and 13 Jbeta primers. This table comes from immunoSEQ multiplex PCR, and its TCRdb copy is limited to in-frame clones, with some not included. Here the sample spans about 62,000 clones, 70% to 90% being singletons. Sequenced sample: PBMCs. These receptors all come from a young man in good health and CMV-seronegative.

The chain employs TRBV7-9 and TRBJ2-2; D perhaps matches TRBD1 (6 bases). Germline V gene lookup returns CDR1 SEHNR and CDR2 FQNEAQ (reference sequence). The ends were cut back, 3 bases at V and 4 bases at J, with 9 bases in the middle. This CDR3 spans 14 amino acids. The CDR3 spells CASSFPRGTGELFF. The CDR3 nucleotides are TGTGCCAGCAGCTTCCCCAGGGGCACCGGGGAGCTGTTTTTT.

The rearrangement uses TRBV11-2 and TRBJ1-1; D unclear. Germline-derived CDR1 and CDR2 are SGHAT and FQNNGV. Trimming left V 5 bases short and J 1 base short, with 2 bases between. This CDR3 spans 11 amino acids. The CDR3 reads CASSQNTEAFF. CDR3 DNA sequence: TGTGCCAGCAGCCAGAACACTGAAGCTTTCTTT.

This chain links TRBV6-1 with TRBJ1-4; a weak D match, TRBD1 (5 bases). CDR3 length: 15 amino acids. Trimming cost V 3 bases and J 8 bases, with 16 bases left between them. CDR1 is MNHNS, CDR2 SASEGT, per germline. The CDR3 region has the DNA TGTGCCAGCAGTGATACGGGCAGGGCAATAGAAAAACTGTTTTTT. Translated, it gives CASSDTGRAIEKLFF.

The chain combines TRBV28 with TRBJ1-2, with D possibly being TRBD1 (6 bases). Germline V gene lookup returns CDR1 MDHEN and CDR2 SYDVKM. V shed 5 bases and J shed 7 bases, with 14 bases lying between them. The CDR3 loop spans 13 amino acids. The CDR3 bases are TGTGCCAGCAGTGCCGGGACACTCTTTGGCTACACCTTC. It is translated as CASSAGTLFGYTF.

This rearrangement joins TRBV6-5 to TRBJ1-1, with D unclear. Per germline, CDR1 MNHEY and CDR2 SVGAGI. Trimming pared 5 bases from V and 4 bases from J, leaving 11 bases between. The CDR3 is 13 amino acids. The CDR3 protein is CASSRTVSTEAFF. CDR3 in DNA: TGTGCCAGCAGTCGAACCGTCAGCACTGAAGCTTTCTTT.

V gene TRBV5-8 combines with J gene TRBJ2-7, with D tentatively TRBD1 (5 bases). The CDR3 is 13 amino acids. The V end was cut by 5 bases, the J end by 2 bases, with 11 bases between. The germline V gene has CDR1 SGHTS and CDR2 YDEGEE. The CDR3 DNA reads as TGTGCCAGCAGACAGACAGCCACCTACGAGCAGTACTTC. This gives the protein CASRQTATYEQYF.

The chain links TRBV20-1 to TRBJ2-5; no clear D gene. The CDR3 covers 10 residues. The V gene's germline CDR1 is DFQATT and CDR2 SNEGSKA (reference sequence). The V gene lost 6 bases and the J gene lost 2 bases, with 4 bases spanning the gap. For the CDR3, the DNA is TGCAGTGCGGAGCAAGAGACCCAGTACTTC. Its protein is CSAEQETQYF.

The rearrangement links TRBV18 to TRBJ1-5; TRBD1 matches at 8 bases. There are 16 residues in the CDR3. The V gene end was trimmed by 2 bases and the J gene end by 7 bases; junction bases not matched to a gene: 10. Germline V gives CDR1 KGHSH, CDR2 LQKENI. The CDR3 sequence: CASSPSQGGVWQPQHF. CDR3 in DNA: TGTGCCAGCTCACCATCACAGGGGGGAGTATGGCAGCCCCAGCATTTT.

J is TRBJ2-7 and V is TRBV18, with TRBD1 matching 7 bases. CDR1 is KGHSH, CDR2 LQKENI, per germline. CDR3 size: 16 residues. After removal of 3 bases from V and 2 bases from J, the junction contained 10 bases not matched to a gene. The CDR3 DNA follows: TGTGCCAGCTCACCCTCGGGGCAGGGGGTAACCTACGAGCAGTACTTC. It encodes CASSPSGQGVTYEQYF.

V gene TRBV30 combines with J gene TRBJ1-2; D is possibly TRBD1 (6 bases). V was shortened by 4 bases and J by 2 bases, with 11 bases between the two germline ends. The germline V gene has CDR1 GTSNPN and CDR2 SVGIG (reference sequence). The CDR3 runs to 13 residues. Written as DNA, the CDR3 is TGTGCCTGGATCATGACAGGAAACTATGGCTACACCTTC. This codes for CAWIMTGNYGYTF.